This TCR beta chain was obtained from a study of cytomegalovirus exposure and HLA in healthy donors. Study-level information: Among about 190 million T cells, an earlier analysis found approximately 110 million unique TCR beta sequences. As released early, the data held 70 million to 95 million unique TCRs from HLA-typed donors.

Study outcomes and limitations: A previous analysis found most TCR beta V segments productive roughly 87% or roughly 30% of the time.

Use of 60 Vbeta and 13 Jbeta primers characterized the PCR. Repertoires were generated with immunoSEQ multiplex PCR, while TCRdb's copy carries only in-frame clones and drops some. The data hold around 160,000 clones, with roughly 79% observed a single time. Germline CDR1 reads MDHEN; CDR2 reads SYDVKM. The CDR3 loop spans 16 amino acids. V was shortened by 7 bases and J by 6 bases, with 23 bases between the two germline ends. Remarks on this clone: Its antigen is unidentified.

Sequencing was done on a sample of PBMCs. The rearrangement links TRBV28 to TRBJ2-3, with D possibly matching TRBD2 (5 bases). This TCR derives from a woman aged 35 to 49 in good health and CMV-seronegative. CDR3 in amino acids: CASTPNRGGIGDTQYF. The CDR3 region has the DNA TGTGCCAGCACTCCCAATCGAGGAGGCATTGGGGATACGCAGTATTTT.